The T cell receptor beta chain described here comes from a study of beta chain features in type 1 diabetes (dated by TCRdb to between 2017 and 2018). Regarding the research as a whole: Mean age, gender distribution, total cell number and subset yield were not different between patients and healthy donors. Across all samples, 107,917,701 sorted cells were examined, and cell number per subset correlated strongly with RNA yield. In the study, TCRB repertoires of sorted circulating CD4+ T cell subsets from recently diagnosed type 1 diabetes patients were compared with those of matched healthy donors. Regulatory and stem cell-like memory subsets were obtained from only 8 patients and roughly eight healthy donors, while naive and central memory subsets were obtained from all 30 or so donors. The investigation overall reported the following: Because cDNA rather than genomic DNA was sequenced, highly expressing activated cells could have been over-represented, although no difference in activation and CD3 levels was found between groups. In all four CD4+ subsets, TCRB CDR3 length was moderately but significantly shorter in type 1 diabetes patients. PCR may preferentially amplify shorter templates, but because patient and control samples were amplified and corrected together, any resulting skew would affect both groups equally. Fewer insertions and more nucleotide deletions at VDJ recombination sites were observed in patients with type 1 diabetes, implying thymic rearrangement abnormalities. Naive, central memory and regulatory TCRB repertoires appeared to be more similar among patients than among healthy donors. Because small numbers of individuals were included in the HLA sub-analyses, any influence of HLA type on TCRB rearrangement was left unresolved.

The entire isolated RNA was reverse transcribed using the High Capacity cDNA Reverse Transcription Kit, and thus expressed TCRB transcripts were sequenced. Naive, central memory and regulatory T cell samples underwent deep immunoSEQ sequencing, averaging around 3.9 million total reads per sample. After sorted cells were lysed in RLT buffer, RNA was extracted with DNase-treated RNeasy Micro or Mini kits, with the choice depending on cell number. Each cell subset was processed separately to prevent cross-contamination, with patient and healthy donor samples processed together. TCRB sequences were amplified from cDNA with the immunoSEQ multiplex PCR, producing 87-bp fragments spanning the CDR3 region. Sequencing of the amplicons was done on the Illumina HiSeq platform. Turning to the authors' computational methods: PCR bias was computationally corrected using synthetic template baselines, reads within Hamming distance 2 were collapsed, and singletons that could not be merged were discarded. By aligning reads against IMGT, V, D and J genes, CDR3 length, and insertions or deletions at six rearrangement sites were assigned. Within each subset, clonotype counts were normalized to sorted cell number, and only after that were true diversity and Gini coefficients computed with the tcR R package. The overlap coefficient, calculated on TCRB nucleotide sequences, was used to quantify repertoire sharing. The source is immuneACCESS, and TCRdb retained only in-frame sequences with V and J called. Part of the clones is not carried over; for the studies checked, unresolved V genes explain less than half of this, and the remainder is unexplained. The DNA was the basis for D and trimming; V, J and clone size are from that table. The sample yields roughly 150,000 clones; around 8.5% were counted once. The top ten clonotypes cover nearly 0.65% of the sample.

This clone was counted a few times. Its antigen specificity is not known. Nothing much larger sits one base from this clone, and base qualities are not available. Each donor gave one peripheral blood draw, averaging approximately 120 mL, which was collected into heparinised tubes. A BD FACSAria II was used to sort naive, central memory, regulatory and stem cell-like memory CD4+ T cells with a panel that included CD45RO, CCR7, CD25, CD127, CD95 and CD27. Purity was above 95% for every sorted population. PBMCs were separated immediately by Lymphoprep density gradient centrifugation and were stained directly, without being cultured. To minimize batch effects, samples were stained and sorted in pairs, one healthy donor with one patient per experiment. Input material: central memory CD4+ T cells from blood. The receptor's source is a man aged 18-30 years in good health.

The CDR3 region reads CASSPGQGSTEAFF. The DNA sequence is TGTGCCAGCAGCCCCGGACAGGGTAGCACTGAAGCTTTCTTT. The rearrangement combines TRBV11-1 with TRBJ1-1; TRBD1 agrees with 8 junctional bases. Sequences SGHAT (CDR1) and FQDESV (CDR2) are obtained from the germline V gene (reference sequence). From the cysteine up to the phenylalanine, the CDR3 has a length of 14 residues. Only the CDR3 DNA stays, 42 bases, in frame from base 1. Germline trimming amounts to 5 bases on V and 4 bases on J, with 6 as the count of junction bases outside the gene matches.